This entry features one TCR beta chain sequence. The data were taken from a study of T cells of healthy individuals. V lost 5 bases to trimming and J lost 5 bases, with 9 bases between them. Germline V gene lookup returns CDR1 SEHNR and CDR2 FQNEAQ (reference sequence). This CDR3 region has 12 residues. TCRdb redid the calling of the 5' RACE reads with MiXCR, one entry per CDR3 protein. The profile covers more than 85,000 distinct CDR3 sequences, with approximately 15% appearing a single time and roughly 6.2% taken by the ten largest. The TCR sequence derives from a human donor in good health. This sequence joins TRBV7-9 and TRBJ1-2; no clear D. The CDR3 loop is CASSPSGYGYTF. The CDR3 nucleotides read TGTGCCAGCAGCCCCTCGGGGTATGGCTACACCTTC.